Listed here are 30 T cell receptor beta chains from one sample, sequenced in a study of blood T cell repertoires in COVID-19. TCRdb's table, derived via immunoSEQ multiplex PCR, lists solely in-frame clones and lacks some. Seen here are approximately 190,000 clones, around 86% observed once, and the top ten hold approximately 6.1%. The specimen sequenced was peripheral blood. Every receptor here comes from a man older than 75 with acute or convalescent COVID-19.

The chain has TRBV28 and TRBJ2-7; D unclear. V lost 2 bases and J lost 2, with 4 bases in between. CDR3 size: 12 residues. CDR1 is MDHEN, CDR2 SYDVKM, per germline. CDR3 in amino acids: CASSLEAYEQYF. The CDR3 DNA reads as TGTGCCAGCAGTTTAGAGGCCTACGAGCAGTACTTC.

V usage is TRBV4-1 and J usage is TRBJ1-2; 8 positions agree with TRBD1. Germline trimming cut 3 bases from V and 3 bases from J; bases unmatched to any gene: 6. The CDR3 runs to 15 residues. Looked up from germline, CDR1 is MGHRA and CDR2 is YSYEKL. The CDR3 is CASSHLDRADYGYTF. The DNA for the CDR3 is TGCGCCAGCAGCCACTTGGACAGGGCTGACTATGGCTACACCTTC.

The rearrangement uses TRBV19 and TRBJ2-2, with TRBD2 matching over 7 bases. The CDR3 totals 14 residues. CDR1 LNHDA and CDR2 SQIVND come from the germline V gene (reference sequence). V dropped 3 bases and J dropped 3; count of bases not matched to a gene: 1. The CDR3 coding sequence is TGTGCCAGTAGTATGCGGGAGTACACCGGGGAGCTGTTTTTT. Protein sequence: CASSMREYTGELFF.

The chain recombines TRBV19 with TRBJ1-2; D unresolved. The ends were cut back, 0 bases at V and 8 bases at J, with 16 bases in the middle. Germline V gene data show CDR1 as LNHDA and CDR2 as SQIVND (reference sequence). This CDR3 spans 15 amino acids. For the CDR3, the DNA is TGTGCCAGTAGTATAGATCTCACTGACACCTTGGGCTACACCTTC. Protein: CASSIDLTDTLGYTF.

The chain uses TRBV6-5 and TRBJ1-2; D is possibly TRBD1 (5 bases). Germline-derived CDR1 and CDR2 are MNHEY and SVGAGI. Trimming pared 10 bases from V and 4 bases from J, leaving 13 bases between. This CDR3 has 12 residues. The DNA of the CDR3 is TGTGCCACCTCCCCTCAGGGCTATGGCTACACCTTC. Translated: CATSPQGYGYTF.

The chain's CDR3 is CAWRAQGIRSNQPQHF. CDR3 nucleotide sequence: TGTGCCTGGAGGGCACAGGGGATTAGGAGCAATCAGCCCCAGCATTTT. The chain is built from TRBV30 and TRBJ1-5; 7 positions agree with TRBD1. CDR3 length: 16 residues. Germline V gene data show CDR1 as GTSNPN and CDR2 as SVGIG (reference sequence). Trimming at V came to 3 bases and at J to 1 base, leaving 9 bases not matched to a gene.

The chain joins TRBV28 to TRBJ2-7; D remains ambiguous. This CDR3 spans 12 amino acids. CDR1 is MDHEN, CDR2 SYDVKM, per germline. V lost 7 bases, J lost 2 bases, and 9 bases lay in between. CDR3 DNA sequence: TGTGCCAGCATGGCAAACACCTACGAGCAGTACTTC. Translating gives CASMANTYEQYF.

The chain carries TRBV7-2 and TRBJ2-1, with TRBD2 as a possible D gene (6 bases). V shed 4 bases and J shed 3 bases, with 13 bases lying between them. The CDR3 is 15 residues long. Germline CDR1 SGHTA, CDR2 FQGNSA. CDR3 nucleotides: TGTGCCAGCAGCTACGGGACTGGAAACTACAATGAGCAGTTCTTC. It specifies CASSYGTGNYNEQFF.

The chain uses TRBV7-2 and TRBJ2-3, with 13 bases that match TRBD2. CDR1 and CDR2 (germline): SGHTA, FQGNSA. V shed 4 bases and J 3 bases; nucleotides not matched to a gene: 7. The CDR3 runs 17 residues. The CDR3, as DNA: TGTGCCAGCAGCTCGCGAGGACTAGCGGGAGCAACAGATACGCAGTATTTT. It is translated as CASSSRGLAGATDTQYF.

J is TRBJ1-1 and V is TRBV28, with D possibly being TRBD1 (6 bases). Germline V gives CDR1 MDHEN, CDR2 SYDVKM. Trimming removed 5 bases at V and 3 bases at J, with 16 bases between. CDR3 length equals 15 residues. The CDR3 protein is CASSTGGAGDTEAFF. The CDR3, as DNA: TGTGCCAGCAGTACCGGGGGGGCAGGTGACACTGAAGCTTTCTTT. Full variable domain (remainder filled in from reference TRBV28 and TRBJ1-1): DVKVTQSSRYLVKRTGEKVFLECVQDMDHENMFWYRQDPGLGLRLIYFSYDVKMKEKGDIPEGYSVSREKKERFSLILESASTNQTSMYLCASSTGGAGDTEAFFGQGTRLTVV.

For the CDR3, the DNA is TGTGCCAGCAGCCCCCGCAGCGGGGTTGAGGCCGGGGAGCTGTTTTTT. Translation: CASSPRSGVEAGELFF. This chain uses TRBV9 with TRBJ2-2, with 7 bases matching TRBD2. V lost 4 bases and J lost 6; bases outside the gene matches: 12. The CDR3 is 16 amino acids. Germline CDR1 SGDLS, CDR2 YYNGEE.

V and J are TRBV11-2 and TRBJ2-2; 7 bases agree with TRBD1. The CDR3 is 15 amino acids. CDR1 SGHAT and CDR2 FQNNGV come from the germline V gene. V was pared by 3 bases and J by 3 bases, with 4 bases of the junction left unmatched. The CDR3 bases are TGTGCCAGCAGCTTTAGACAGGGAGACACCGGGGAGCTGTTTTTT. Amino acids: CASSFRQGDTGELFF. The full variable domain, completed using reference TRBV11-2 and TRBJ2-2, is EAGVAQSPRYKIIEKRQSVAFWCNPISGHATLYWYQQILGQGPKLLIQFQNNGVVDDSQLPKDRFSAERLKGVDSTLKIQPAKLEDSAVYLCASSFRQGDTGELFFGEGSRLTVL.

V is TRBV29-1 and J is TRBJ2-5, with D possibly TRBD1 on 7 matching bases. V was cut by 6 bases and J by 4 bases, with 18 bases left in between. Germline V gives CDR1 SQVTM, CDR2 ANQGSEA. CDR3 size: 14 residues. The CDR3 is CSVDQQGRRETQYF. In nucleotides, the CDR3 is TGCAGCGTAGATCAACAGGGGAGGCGAGAGACCCAGTACTTC.

This clone came up once. The CDR3 here is CASSRAGGDQPQHF. In DNA form, the CDR3 reads TGTGCCAGCAGTCGGGCCGGCGGGGATCAGCCCCAGCATTTT. The gene calls are TRBV9 and TRBJ1-5, with unresolved D. The CDR3 consists of 14 residues. Germline CDR1 reads SGDLS; CDR2 reads YYNGEE. The V and J ends lost 5 bases and 5 bases respectively, with 14 bases between them. The full variable domain, rest sourced from reference TRBV9 and TRBJ1-5, is DSGVTQTPKHLITATGQRVTLRCSPRSGDLSVYWYQQSLDQGLQFLIQYYNGEERAKGNILERFSAQQFPDLHSELNLSSLELGDSALYFCASSRAGGDQPQHFGDGTRLSIL.

The V call is TRBV4-1, the J call TRBJ1-4; TRBD1 might be the D (5 bases). Germline CDR1 MGHRA, CDR2 YSYEKL. The CDR3 is 16 amino acids. V was clipped by 2 bases and J by 5 bases, with 15 bases between them. The CDR3 spells CASSQYIRAANEKLFF. The CDR3 DNA reads as TGCGCCAGCAGCCAATACATCAGGGCAGCGAATGAAAAACTGTTTTTT.

This sequence joins TRBV5-1 and TRBJ2-7, with D uncertain. There are 13 residues in the CDR3. Germline CDR1 and CDR2: SGHRS and YFSETQ. V lost 7 bases, J lost 3 bases, and 14 bases lay in between. CDR3 loop: CASAGANNYEQYF. The CDR3, as DNA: TGCGCCAGCGCAGGCGCCAACAACTACGAGCAGTACTTC.

The chain recombines TRBV19 with TRBJ2-7; tentatively, D is TRBD1 (6 bases). Trimming shortened V by 4 bases and J by 4 bases, and 14 bases separated the two germline ends. This CDR3 has 14 amino acids. Germline CDR1 LNHDA, CDR2 SQIVND (reference sequence). The CDR3 sequence: CASSRPGHSYEQYF. The DNA of the CDR3 is TGTGCCAGTAGTAGGCCGGGACATTCTTACGAGCAGTACTTC.

The chain couples TRBV18 to TRBJ1-3; D might be TRBD1 (5 bases). Germline values: CDR1 KGHSH, CDR2 LQKENI. The CDR3 is 16 amino acids. V lost 3 bases and J 0 bases, leaving 12 bases between the germline ends. For the CDR3, the DNA is TGTGCCAGCTCACCGGGGCAGGGACTCTCTGGAAACACCATATATTTT. Translated, it gives CASSPGQGLSGNTIYF.

J is TRBJ2-1 and V is TRBV5-1; D remains ambiguous. Germline values: CDR1 SGHRS, CDR2 YFSETQ. V lost 0 bases and J lost 5, with 15 bases in between. CDR3 length: 16 amino acids. The CDR3 here is CASSLAPRGKHNEQFF. DNA of the CDR3: TGCGCCAGCAGCTTGGCCCCCCGCGGTAAGCACAATGAGCAGTTCTTC.

V usage is TRBV18 and J usage is TRBJ1-1; possible D gene TRBD1, 5 bases. The germline CDR1 and CDR2 sequences are KGHSH and LQKENI. The CDR3 has 13 residues. V lost 4 bases and J lost 6, with 12 bases in between. The chain's CDR3 is CASSLGVQAEAFF. DNA for the CDR3: TGTGCCAGCTCACTAGGGGTTCAGGCTGAAGCTTTCTTT.

The V and J genes are TRBV3-1 (or the pseudogene TRBV3-2) and TRBJ2-7, with 8 bases lining up with TRBD2. The CDR3 covers 15 residues. The ends lost 2 bases at V and 5 bases at J; junction bases unmatched: 8. In germline, CDR1 is LGHDT, CDR2 YNNKEL (reference sequence). For the CDR3, the DNA is TGTGCCAGCAGCCAAACCAGCGGGAGTCACGACGAGCAGTACTTC. It codes for CASSQTSGSHDEQYF.

This sequence joins TRBV24-1 and TRBJ1-1, with 7 bases fitting TRBD1. The CDR3 loop spans 14 amino acids. Germline V gene data show CDR1 as KGHDR and CDR2 as SFDVKD. J lost 4 bases, V lost 2 bases, and 3 bases had no gene match. CDR3 amino acids: CATSDSGGSTEAFF. CDR3 DNA sequence: TGTGCCACCAGTGATTCAGGGGGTTCCACTGAAGCTTTCTTT.

The gene calls are TRBV14 and TRBJ1-2, with 10 bases aligning to TRBD1. V lost 6 bases, J lost 8 bases, and 6 bases stayed unmatched. The CDR3 has 13 residues. Germline V gives CDR1 SGHDN, CDR2 FVKESK. Here the CDR3 DNA reads TGTGCCAGCAGACCCGACAGGGGGCAAGGCTACACCTTC. It codes for CASRPDRGQGYTF.

V gene TRBV5-1 combines with J gene TRBJ2-2, with D perhaps TRBD2 (5 bases). The germline V gene encodes CDR1 SGHRS and CDR2 YFSETQ. CDR3 size: 15 residues. Trimming stripped 0 bases from V and 6 bases from J, with 12 bases between. Here the CDR3 DNA reads TGCGCCAGCAGCTTGGCCGCGGGTTCGGCCGGGGAGCTGTTTTTT. The encoded protein is CASSLAAGSAGELFF.

This chain links TRBV6-1 with TRBJ2-3, with 7 bases that match TRBD1. This CDR3 has 14 amino acids. The V gene end was trimmed by 2 bases and the J gene end by 3 bases; junction bases not matched to a gene: 2. The V gene's germline CDR1 is MNHNS and CDR2 SASEGT. DNA of the CDR3: TGTGCCAGCAGTGAATACAGGGGAACAGATACGCAGTATTTT. It is translated as CASSEYRGTDTQYF.

The rearrangement joins TRBV15 to TRBJ1-2; 7 bases fit TRBD1. V was clipped by 0 bases and J by 4 bases; unmatched bases: 5. Germline assignment: CDR1 LNHNV and CDR2 YYDKDF (reference sequence). The CDR3 contains 15 residues. CDR3 protein: CATSRDTGQVYGYTF. The CDR3 DNA follows: TGTGCCACCAGCAGAGATACCGGACAGGTCTATGGCTACACCTTC.

The rearrangement joins TRBV28 to TRBJ2-2; D is unclear. Germline CDR1 MDHEN, CDR2 SYDVKM. The CDR3 has 14 residues. V was trimmed by 8 bases and J by 0 bases, leaving 10 bases between them. The CDR3 DNA reads as TGTGCCAGCCAATCGCCAGCGAACACCGGGGAGCTGTTTTTT. It yields the protein CASQSPANTGELFF.

This rearrangement joins TRBV5-1 to TRBJ2-7; the D gene is possibly TRBD2 (6 bases). Germline V gives CDR1 SGHRS, CDR2 YFSETQ. This CDR3 is 13 amino acids long. Trimming pared 6 bases from V and 4 bases from J, leaving 14 bases between. The CDR3 region has the DNA TGCGCCAGCACCCCGGCGGGACCGTACGAGCAGTACTTC. It yields the protein CASTPAGPYEQYF.

This chain connects TRBV19 to TRBJ1-2; TRBD1 matches 10 bases. The CDR3 totals 14 residues. CDR1 is LNHDA and CDR2 is SQIVND in the germline V gene (reference sequence). V was pared by 6 bases and J by 0 bases, with 1 base of the junction left unmatched. The CDR3: CASRGTGANYGYTF. The CDR3 nucleotides read TGTGCCAGTAGAGGGACAGGGGCTAACTATGGCTACACCTTC.

This chain joins TRBV7-2 and TRBJ2-5; 8 bases line up with TRBD2. V lost 5 bases and J lost 5; bases outside the gene matches: 7. The CDR3 has 14 amino acids. CDR1 and CDR2 (germline): SGHTA, FQGNSA. CDR3 loop: CASSLSGVRETQYF. In nucleotides, the CDR3 is TGTGCCAGCAGCCTTAGCGGGGTCCGCGAGACCCAGTACTTC.